The rows below give T cell receptor beta chains drawn from one sample of a study of CD8 T cells in ankylosing spondylitis. TCRdb independently ran MiXCR on the 5' RACE reads; one entry per CDR3 protein. The repertoire holds roughly 700,000 distinct CDR3 sequences, with around 17% as singletons. The sequenced material came from blood, either unsorted or a sorted T cell fraction (not recorded which). The receptor source for this set is a male donor with ankylosing spondylitis. Both conserved end residues are part of each CDR3. Fields, in order: V gene, clone size, J gene, D gene, CDR3 DNA, CDR3 protein. The D gene is left open where the match is weak. Only part of the rows carry a size: once, few, many, or a class if the clone is expanded.

TRBV4-1	.	TRBJ2-5	.	TGCGCCAGCAGCCAAGATGGGGCTCAAGAGACCCAGTACTTC	CASSQDGAQETQYF
TRBV9	many	TRBJ2-3	TRBD2	TGTGCCAGCAGCGTAGGAGTAGCGGGGGACAACACAGATACGCAGTATTTT	CASSVGVAGDNTDTQYF
TRBV4-1	.	TRBJ2-3	TRBD2	TGCGCCAGCAGCCTCCCTGCGGGGGTTAGGGCAGATACGCAGTATTTT	CASSLPAGVRADTQYF
TRBV5-1	.	TRBJ1-6	.	TGCGCCAGCAGACCTGCGGGACTAAATAATTCACCCCTCCACTTT	CASRPAGLNNSPLHF
TRBV21-1	.	TRBJ2-7	.	TGTGCCAGCAACCAACCACCGGACTACGAGCAGTACTTC	CASNQPPDYEQYF
TRBV29-1	few	TRBJ2-7	TRBD1	TGCAGCGTGCCCCGGACAGGGGAAGGCGAGCAGTACTTC	CSVPRTGEGEQYF
TRBV4-1	.	TRBJ2-7	TRBD2	TGCGCCAGCAGCCAAGATTTCTCCGGGACTAGCTACGAGCAGTACTTC	CASSQDFSGTSYEQYF
TRBV4-2	.	TRBJ2-3	.	TGTGCCAGCAGCCAATGGGGCGGGGGCTCCTCCGGCACAGATACGCAGTATTTT	CASSQWGGGSSGTDTQYF
TRBV10-3	few	TRBJ2-5	TRBD2	TGTGCCATCAGTGCGGGTGTGCGGGGGGCCCAAGAGACCCAGTACTTC	CAISAGVRGAQETQYF
TRBV7-2	.	TRBJ2-5	TRBD1	TGTGCCAGCAGCTTAAGCCTACCCCGGGACAGGCGACAAGAGACCCAGTACTTC	CASSLSLPRDRRQETQYF
TRBV12-3/TRBV12-4	many	TRBJ2-1	TRBD2	TGTGCCAGCACCCCAACGGGGGGAAACAATGAGCAGTTCTTC	CASTPTGGNNEQFF
TRBV6-2/TRBV6-3	few	TRBJ2-7	TRBD1	TGTGCCAGCAGTACATCAAGACAGGGACATCGGGACGAGCAGTACTTC	CASSTSRQGHRDEQYF
TRBV7-7	.	TRBJ2-5	.	TGTGCTAGCAGCTTGACAGCTCGTGAGACCCAGTACTTC	CASSLTARETQYF
TRBV10-3	once	TRBJ2-7	TRBD2	TGTGCCACCACCGGGACTAGCGGAACCTACGAGCAGTACTTC	CATTGTSGTYEQYF
TRBV25-1	few	TRBJ2-1	.	TGTGCCAGCAGTCAGGTGGAATTCACCAATGAGCAGTTCTTC	CASSQVEFTNEQFF
TRBV20-1	.	TRBJ2-1	TRBD2	TGCAGTGCTAGATCGGGACTAGGCAATGAGCAGTTCTTC	CSARSGLGNEQFF
TRBV20-1	many	TRBJ2-1	.	TGCAGTGCTAATAGTTACAATGAGCAGTTCTTC	CSANSYNEQFF
TRBV7-3	few	TRBJ2-1	TRBD2	TGTGCCAGCAGCTTAAGTAGCGGGGGAAACAATGAGCAGTTCTTC	CASSLSSGGNNEQFF
TRBV12-3/TRBV12-4	few	TRBJ2-5	TRBD2	TGTGCCAGCGAGGCGGGGGGTCAGACCCAGTACTTC	CASEAGGQTQYF
TRBV12-3/TRBV12-4	many	TRBJ2-7	.	TGTGCCAGCACTCGGGACGGCTCCTACGAGCAGTACTTC	CASTRDGSYEQYF
TRBV20-1	.	TRBJ2-2	.	TGCAGTGCCAAACGATGGGCCGGGGAGCTGTTTTTT	CSAKRWAGELFF
TRBV5-1	many	TRBJ2-1	.	TGTGCCAGCAGCCTCAGGGCGAGCTCCTACAATGAGCAGTTCTTC	CASSLRASSYNEQFF
TRBV5-6	.	TRBJ1-4	.	TGTGCCAGCAGCTTGGGACGGGGACGGAGTAATGAAAAACTGTTTTTT	CASSLGRGRSNEKLFF
TRBV4-2	.	TRBJ1-5	.	TGTGCCAGCAGCCAAGAGGAGGGGTTATCAGGGCCCCAGCATTTT	CASSQEEGLSGPQHF
TRBV13	.	TRBJ1-1	.	TGTGCCAGCACCTCCAACCTGGGACTGCCGAACACTGAAGCTTTCTTT	CASTSNLGLPNTEAFF
TRBV6-5	.	TRBJ2-1	.	TGTGCCAGCAGTTACAAGGGGCTCTCCTACAATGAGCAGTTCTTC	CASSYKGLSYNEQFF
TRBV6-5	few	TRBJ1-2	.	TGTGCCAGCAGTTACCCGGCAGGGCCCTATGCGCCCTATGGCTACACCTTC	CASSYPAGPYAPYGYTF
TRBV20-1	few	TRBJ1-1	TRBD1	TGCAGTGCTTTCACTAGGGGGCCAAACACTGAAGCTTTCTTT	CSAFTRGPNTEAFF
TRBV5-1	.	TRBJ2-6	.	TGCGCCAGCATGCGTAACATGGAGGCCAACGTCCTGACTTTC	CASMRNMEANVLTF
TRBV20-1	.	TRBJ2-2	TRBD2	TGCAGTGCGGAAGACGGGACTAGCGGGGCGAACACCGGGGAGCTGTTTTTT	CSAEDGTSGANTGELFF
TRBV7-2	few	TRBJ1-1	.	TGTGCCAGCAGCTTCCGCAGGGAAGGGGTTCGCACTGAAGCTTTCTTT	CASSFRREGVRTEAFF
TRBV5-6	few	TRBJ2-2	.	TGTGCCAGCAGTTCCAGGAGCAGATACACCGGGGAGCTGTTTTTT	CASSSRSRYTGELFF
TRBV11-2	.	TRBJ2-1	.	TGTGCCAGCAGCGGAACAGGGTCCCTCTCCTACAATGAGCAGTTCTTC	CASSGTGSLSYNEQFF
TRBV3-1	few	TRBJ2-3	.	TGTGCCAGCAGCCTCGGACTTTCGCTTGAGGATACGCAGTATTTT	CASSLGLSLEDTQYF
TRBV5-1	.	TRBJ1-2	.	TGCGCCAGCAGCCACGTCCGGGGACTTGGCTATGGCTACACCTTC	CASSHVRGLGYGYTF
TRBV2	.	TRBJ2-7	TRBD1	TGTGCCAGCAGTTCGACAGGGTTAAGGGGGCAGTACTTC	CASSSTGLRGQYF
TRBV3-1	.	TRBJ2-7	.	TGTGCCAGCAGCCAAGAATCCGCGTCCTACGAGCAGTACTTC	CASSQESASYEQYF
TRBV18	.	TRBJ1-1	.	TGTGCCAGCTCACAGGGTAAGAACCTCGGGCCGGAAGTCGCTTTCTTT	CASSQGKNLGPEVAFF
TRBV7-9	.	TRBJ2-5	TRBD2	TGTGCCAGCAGCTCCGGGACTAGCGGAATCCAAGAGACCCAGTACTTC	CASSSGTSGIQETQYF
TRBV24-1	.	TRBJ2-1	.	TGTGCCACCAGTGACGGGACACCTCGCTCCTACAATGAGCAGTTCTTC	CATSDGTPRSYNEQFF
TRBV29-1	.	TRBJ1-4	.	TGCAGCGTCCTGCCGGGGGGCGGGGAAAAACTGTTTTTT	CSVLPGGGEKLFF
TRBV5-1	.	TRBJ1-1	.	TGCGCCAGCAGCCCGCAGGGGCGGGTCACTGAAGCTTTCTTT	CASSPQGRVTEAFF
TRBV28	.	TRBJ1-3	.	TGTGCCAGCACTGGGGGGCACTCTGGAAACACCATATATTTT	CASTGGHSGNTIYF
TRBV4-3	few	TRBJ2-7	.	TGCGCCAGCAGCCAAGCCGCAGGGGCGTCCTACGAGCAGTACTTC	CASSQAAGASYEQYF
TRBV5-1	.	TRBJ2-7	.	TGCGCCAGCAGCCCGGTGGGTGCGGTAGAGCAGTACTTC	CASSPVGAVEQYF
TRBV7-9	.	TRBJ2-5	.	TGTGCCAGCAGCGCAGAGGACAACCAAGAGACCCAGTACTTC	CASSAEDNQETQYF
TRBV20-1	.	TRBJ1-5	TRBD1	TGCAGTGCTAGTGGCAGGGGGGGTAGTGGCAATCAGCCCCAGCATTTT	CSASGRGGSGNQPQHF
TRBV12-3/TRBV12-4	many	TRBJ2-7	TRBD1	TGTGCCAGCAGTTTTATGGGACAGGGTTTAACCTACGAGCAGTACTTC	CASSFMGQGLTYEQYF
TRBV29-1	.	TRBJ2-5	.	TGCAGCGTTTGGGTTGGGGAGACCCAGTACTTC	CSVWVGETQYF